A selection of T cell receptor beta chains follows, all from one sample in a study of blood T cell repertoires in COVID-19. Method: immunoSEQ multiplex PCR; TCRdb's copy keeps in-frame clones and lacks some. Altogether over 45,000 clones are present, about 81% being singletons, with the ten largest covering about 4.1%. What was sequenced was peripheral blood. The receptors shown here come from a man aged 45-65 years with active COVID-19. Both conserved end residues are part of each CDR3. A D gene is named only where the DNA matches it firmly. The size field is filled for only some rows; it gives once, few, many or a size class.

V	D	size	J	CDR3	DNA
TRBV2	TRBD1	-	TRBJ2-7	CASGGQVRSEQYF	TGTGCCAGCGGGGGACAGGTCAGGAGCGAGCAGTACTTC
TRBV6-6	-	-	TRBJ1-1	CASSYSGWDSEAFF	TGTGCCAGCAGTTATTCAGGGTGGGACTCTGAAGCTTTCTTT
TRBV25-1	-	-	TRBJ1-3	CASSDAGGNTIYF	TGTGCCAGCAGTGATGCAGGGGGAAACACCATATATTTT
TRBV13	TRBD2	-	TRBJ2-1	CASSFPSGGAHEQFF	TGTGCCAGCAGCTTTCCTAGCGGGGGGGCTCATGAGCAGTTCTTC
TRBV5-1	TRBD1	-	TRBJ2-7	CASSAGQGAYEQYF	TGCGCCAGCAGCGCGGGACAGGGGGCCTACGAGCAGTACTTC
TRBV10-3	-	once	TRBJ1-1	CASTVGEYTEAFF	TGTGCCAGCACCGTGGGAGAGTACACTGAAGCTTTCTTT
TRBV4-2	-	-	TRBJ2-2	CASSQEGLAKTGELFF	TGTGCCAGCAGCCAAGAAGGGCTAGCCAAAACCGGGGAGCTGTTTTTT
TRBV10-3	-	-	TRBJ2-7	CAITALPSQEQYF	TGTGCCATCACCGCTCTACCCTCGCAAGAGCAGTACTTC
TRBV7-6	TRBD2	once	TRBJ2-5	CASSLGVTAGGTETQYF	TGTGCCAGCAGCTTAGGTGTGACAGCGGGGGGCACAGAGACCCAGTACTTC
TRBV10-3	TRBD2	-	TRBJ2-3	CAISGSGGADTQYF	TGTGCCATCAGTGGTAGCGGGGGGGCTGATACGCAGTATTTT
TRBV5-1	-	-	TRBJ1-2	CASSNRASGYTF	TGCGCCAGCAGCAACAGGGCAAGCGGCTACACCTTC
TRBV24-1	-	-	TRBJ2-1	CATSDWSGSSYNEQFF	TGTGCCACCAGTGATTGGTCCGGTAGCTCCTACAATGAGCAGTTCTTC
TRBV6-5	-	-	TRBJ2-1	CASRLSSYNEQFF	TGTGCCAGCAGGTTGAGCTCCTACAATGAGCAGTTCTTC
TRBV11-2	-	-	TRBJ2-7	CASSLGHEQYF	TGTGCCAGCAGCTTAGGGCACGAGCAGTACTTC
TRBV12-5	-	-	TRBJ1-5	CAIPGNGRGYSNQPQHF	TGTGCCATTCCTGGTAATGGTAGGGGCTATAGCAATCAGCCCCAGCATTTT
TRBV11-2	TRBD1	-	TRBJ1-1	CASSWTGGPEAFF	TGTGCCAGCAGCTGGACAGGGGGACCTGAAGCTTTCTTT
TRBV21-1	-	-	TRBJ1-2	CASSKGGGPERNYGYTF	TGTGCCAGCAGCAAAGGGGGGGGGCCAGAGCGTAACTATGGCTACACCTTC
TRBV29-1	TRBD1	-	TRBJ2-7	CSVPGQGSKYEQYF	TGCAGCGTCCCCGGACAGGGCAGTAAGTACGAGCAGTACTTC
TRBV19	TRBD2	-	TRBJ2-5	CASSRNTGTSGGLMRTQYF	TGTGCCAGTAGTCGCAACACCGGGACTAGCGGGGGACTCATGAGGACCCAGTACTTC
TRBV7-9	-	-	TRBJ2-5	CASSLAGSLETQYF	TGTGCCAGCAGCTTAGCGGGGAGCCTAGAGACCCAGTACTTC
TRBV2	-	few	TRBJ1-1	CASKSGARMNTEAFF	TGTGCCAGCAAAAGCGGAGCACGAATGAACACTGAAGCTTTCTTT
TRBV9	-	-	TRBJ2-7	CASSAGTAPLEQYF	TGTGCCAGCAGCGCCGGGACTGCCCCGCTCGAGCAGTACTTC
TRBV2	TRBD2	-	TRBJ2-1	CASSSLGTSGGSRSSYNEQFF	TGTGCCAGCAGTTCCCTGGGCACTAGCGGGGGGTCAAGGAGCTCCTACAATGAGCAGTTCTTC